This TCR beta chain was documented in a study of shared clonotypes between healthy human individuals. The method was immunoSEQ multiplex PCR; TCRdb's version includes in-frame clones alone and lacks a portion of them. The sample contains approximately 600,000 clones, around 95% of which appear only once. CDR1 is MDHEN, CDR2 SYDVKM, per germline. This CDR3 has 14 residues. V was cut by 6 bases and J by 2 bases, with 8 bases left in between. CD45RO-negative, CCR7-positively selected cells formed the naive CD8 fraction, excluding terminally differentiated effector memory CD45RA+ cells. Worth noting for this clone: The antigen remains undetermined.

Study conclusions and caveats: On the whole, naive subsets had larger estimated richness than memory subsets had.

The receptor was derived from a woman between 25 and 40 years old in good health. The V call is TRBV28, the J call TRBJ2-6, with D hard to call. Sequencing input: naive CD8+ T cells sorted from blood. The CDR3 sequence is CASSPHTGANVLTF. DNA of the CDR3: TGTGCCAGCAGCCCTCATACTGGGGCCAACGTCCTGACTTTC.